This TCR beta chain was documented in a study of blood T cell repertoires in COVID-19. Study in general: Whether acute or convalescent, the COVID-19 samples came from the United States, Italy and Spain. T cells, B-cell-depleted T cells, or PBMCs provided the cDNA or gDNA that served as material.

V shed 6 bases and J 7 bases; nucleotides not matched to a gene: 8. CDR3 length: 14 residues. From germline, CDR1 is MNHEY and CDR2 SVGAGI. Per the authors' pipeline: Reference gene primer amplification gave nucleated cell count estimates. Using immunoSEQ multiplex PCR, the repertoire was profiled, and TCRdb retains in-frame clones only, with some absent. V, J and clone size reflect that table, while D and trimming were determined from the DNA. The repertoire holds 150,000 or so clones, with roughly 78% as singletons. The sequence derives from a human donor with acute or convalescent COVID-19. The donor label of this sample is uncertain. The specimen sequenced was peripheral blood. V usage is TRBV6-5 and J usage is TRBJ2-2; TRBD1 matches 7 bases. CDR3 loop: CASSRTGSGGELFF. CDR3 coding DNA: TGTGCCAGCAGCCGGACAGGCTCGGGCGGGGAGCTGTTTTTT.